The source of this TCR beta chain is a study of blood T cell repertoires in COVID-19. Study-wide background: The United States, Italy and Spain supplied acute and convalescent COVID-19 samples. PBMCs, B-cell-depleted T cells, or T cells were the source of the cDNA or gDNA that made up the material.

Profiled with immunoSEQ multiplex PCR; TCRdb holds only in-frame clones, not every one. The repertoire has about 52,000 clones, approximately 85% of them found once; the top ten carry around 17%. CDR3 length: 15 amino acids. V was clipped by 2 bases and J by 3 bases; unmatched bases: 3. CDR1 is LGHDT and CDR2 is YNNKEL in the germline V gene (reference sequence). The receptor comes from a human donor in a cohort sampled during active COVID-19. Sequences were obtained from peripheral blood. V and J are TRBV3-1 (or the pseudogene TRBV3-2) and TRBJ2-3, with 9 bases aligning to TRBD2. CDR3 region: CASSQNLAGTDTQYF. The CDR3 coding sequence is TGTGCCAGCAGCCAAAATCTAGCGGGGACAGATACGCAGTATTTT.